This entry lists 21 T cell receptor beta chains sequenced from one sample in a study of regulatory T cells in long-lasting Graves disease. Library construction for TCR beta used iRepertoire HTBI primers and Arm-PCR of CDR3 regions. TCRdb recomputed calls from the multiplex PCR reads with MiXCR, one row per CDR3 protein. Here the sample spans some 340,000 distinct CDR3 sequences, about an eighth being singletons. Time point noted: newly diagnosed GD, antithyroid drugs for less than 3 months. PBMC-extracted RNA yielded the TCR library. These data also featured in a second study, about T cells in Graves' hyperthyroidism and ophthalmopathy.

Material: peripheral blood mononuclear cells (PBMCs), obtained at new diagnosis, from a patient treated with antithyroid drugs. Receptors originate from a woman aged 18-30 years with Graves disease.

This clonotype was seen at least ten times. V and J are TRBV6-1 and TRBJ1-6, with D maybe TRBD1 (6 bases). Trimming shortened V by 6 bases and J by 5 bases, and 14 bases separated the two germline ends. Per germline, CDR1 MNHNS and CDR2 SASEGT. CDR3 length: 15 residues. CDR3 in DNA: TGTGCCAGCAGCTTAACAGGGTTCGATAATTCACCCCTCCACTTT. It codes for CASSLTGFDNSPLHF.

Note on this clonotype: Being one base from a much bigger clone, this may be a read error. The chain joins TRBV15 to TRBJ2-7, with 13 bases aligning to TRBD2. This CDR3 is built from 19 residues. Trimming removed 1 base from V and 4 bases from J; junction bases left unmatched: 13. In germline, CDR1 is LNHNV, CDR2 YYDKDF (reference sequence). The CDR3 sequence is CATSRGARTSGRVGYEQYF. CDR3 in DNA: TGTGCCACCAGCAGAGGAGCCCGGACTAGCGGGAGAGTTGGGTACGAGCAGTACTTC. Variable domain in full (rest from reference TRBV15 and TRBJ2-7): DAMVIQNPRYQVTQFGKPVTLSCSQTLNHNVMYWYQQKSSQAPKLLFHYYDKDFNNEADTPDNFQSRRPNTSFCFLDIRSPGLGDTAMYLCATSRGARTSGRVGYEQYFGPGTRLTVT.

This clonotype has ten or more counts. The chain joins TRBV2 to TRBJ2-7, with 11 bases that match TRBD2. Trimming removed 6 bases from V and 8 bases from J; junction bases left unmatched: 15. Germline CDR1 reads SNHLY; CDR2 reads FYNNEI. CDR3 length: 16 amino acids. The CDR3 coding sequence is TGTGCCAGCAGCCGAACCGGGACTAGCGGAGATACCAAGCAGTACTTC. It translates to CASSRTGTSGDTKQYF.

The chain links TRBV12-3 or TRBV12-4 to TRBJ2-2, with a weak D call TRBD1 (6 bases). Trimming removed 8 bases at V and 4 bases at J, with 8 bases between. The CDR3 totals 12 residues. The CDR3 protein is CASGRGTGELFF. Here the CDR3 DNA reads TGTGCCAGCGGCAGGGGCACCGGGGAGCTGTTTTTT.

This clonotype was seen a handful of times. The chain recombines TRBV6-9 with TRBJ1-2; TRBD1 agrees at 8 bases. This CDR3 region has 16 residues. With 3 bases clipped from V and 1 base from J, the junction kept 7 bases outside the gene matches. Germline V gene sequence: CDR1 MNHGY, CDR2 SVAAGI. In DNA form, the CDR3 reads TGTGCCAGCAGTTACTCCCAGACAGGGGTTAACTATGGCTACACCTTC. Encoded protein: CASSYSQTGVNYGYTF.

This clonotype was seen repeatedly, ten times or more. This chain joins TRBV24-1 and TRBJ1-2; D is possibly TRBD1 (5 bases). Germline V gene lookup returns CDR1 KGHDR and CDR2 SFDVKD. The CDR3 extends over 12 amino acids. Trimming shortened V by 4 bases and J by 7 bases, and 9 bases separated the two germline ends. CDR3 in DNA: TGTGCCACCAGTGAGGCAGGGTTTGGCTACACCTTC. Residues: CATSEAGFGYTF.

At least ten counts were recorded for this clonotype. The V gene is TRBV7-2, the J gene TRBJ2-7; possibly TRBD2 for D (5 bases). The CDR3 spans 13 residues. Trimming pared 1 base from V and 5 bases from J, leaving 9 bases between. From germline, CDR1 is SGHTA and CDR2 FQGNSA. CDR3 region: CASSLGPSNEQYF. CDR3 in DNA: TGTGCCAGCAGCTTAGGGCCTAGCAACGAGCAGTACTTC.

This clonotype came up a few times. The chain joins TRBV15 to TRBJ1-1; D is perhaps TRBD1 (5 bases). The germline V gene encodes CDR1 LNHNV and CDR2 YYDKDF (reference sequence). The CDR3 runs to 14 residues. V dropped 0 bases and J dropped 11 bases, with 16 bases sitting between them. CDR3 bases: TGTGCCACCAGCAGAGACCCCTCTGGGGGAGCGGCTTTCTTT. Translated: CATSRDPSGGAAFF. Filled out from reference TRBV15 and TRBJ1-1, the complete variable domain reads DAMVIQNPRYQVTQFGKPVTLSCSQTLNHNVMYWYQQKSSQAPKLLFHYYDKDFNNEADTPDNFQSRRPNTSFCFLDIRSPGLGDTAMYLCATSRDPSGGAAFFGQGTRLTVV.

This clonotype was observed at least ten times. V and J are TRBV20-1 and TRBJ1-2; tentatively, D is TRBD1 (6 bases). Germline values: CDR1 DFQATT, CDR2 SNEGSKA (reference sequence). This CDR3 has 14 amino acids. Trimming left V 6 bases short and J 5 bases short, with 19 bases between. CDR3 DNA: TGCAGTGCCAGTACAGGGCCCGTGCGATATGGCTACACCTTC. Translated: CSASTGPVRYGYTF.

The sample holds a few counts of this clonotype. A much bigger clone sits one base away, suggesting this may be a read error. This chain links TRBV20-1 with TRBJ2-7, with 9 bases that match TRBD2. With V trimmed by 3 bases and J by 3 bases, 9 bases remained unmatched. CDR1 and CDR2 (germline): DFQATT, SNEGSKA (reference sequence). The CDR3 totals 15 residues. CDR3 in DNA: TGCAGTGCTAGGGGGCCGCTAGCGGGGTACTACGAGCAGTACTTC. Its protein product is CSARGPLAGYYEQYF.

This clonotype was seen at least ten times. The chain recombines TRBV7-2 with TRBJ2-7; D possibly uses TRBD1 or TRBD2 (5 bases each). This CDR3 contains 14 residues. V lost 7 bases, J lost 7 bases, and 20 bases lay in between. The germline V gene encodes CDR1 SGHTA and CDR2 FQGNSA. The chain's CDR3 is CASIVGPPTREQYF. DNA for the CDR3: TGTGCCAGCATAGTGGGACCTCCGACGAGGGAGCAGTACTTC.

This clonotype was seen ten or more times. The genes are TRBV28 and TRBJ2-7; 7 bases fit TRBD1. Germline V gene data show CDR1 as MDHEN and CDR2 as SYDVKM. Trimming removed 5 bases from V and 1 base from J; junction bases left unmatched: 2. The CDR3 contains 13 residues. CDR3 in DNA: TGTGCCAGCAGTCCGACAGGGTCCTACGAGCAGTACTTC. Its protein product is CASSPTGSYEQYF.

The chain joins TRBV4-3 to TRBJ1-5; weak D call: TRBD1 (6 bases). Germline assignment: CDR1 LGHNA and CDR2 YSLEER. Deletions cut 0 bases from V and 5 bases from J, with 8 bases between. The CDR3 is 14 residues long. As DNA, the CDR3 is TGCGCCAGCAGCCAAGAAACAGGGTATCAGCCCCAGCATTTT. Amino acids: CASSQETGYQPQHF.

For this clonotype: Possible read error: a much larger clone is one base away. The chain couples TRBV6-2 or TRBV6-3 to TRBJ2-5; TRBD1 agrees at 7 bases. Germline lookup yields CDR1 MNHEY and CDR2 SVGEGT. V lost 2 bases, J lost 4 bases, and 13 bases stayed unmatched. The CDR3 has 17 amino acids. The CDR3 protein is CASSYPRPGTAVETQYF. The CDR3 DNA is TGTGCCAGCAGTTACCCAAGGCCGGGGACAGCCGTAGAGACCCAGTACTTC.

This clonotype was recorded many times. CDR3 region: CSGSPGGGRGGNEQFF. The CDR3 region has the DNA TGCAGCGGGTCGCCCGGTGGCGGGAGAGGGGGCAATGAGCAGTTCTTC. The chain combines TRBV20-1 with TRBJ2-1, with a possible D match to TRBD2 (7 bases). This CDR3 has 16 residues. Germline CDR1 and CDR2: DFQATT and SNEGSKA (reference sequence).

This clonotype was counted at least ten times. V is TRBV4-3 and J is TRBJ2-6, with a weak D call TRBD2 (6 bases). Germline assignment: CDR1 LGHNA and CDR2 YSLEER. This CDR3 is built from 19 residues. Trimming took 3 bases from V and 0 from J, leaving 18 bases between them. CDR3 DNA: TGCGCCAGCAGCCAGTGGGAGGCCACCGGCTACTCTGGGGCCAACGTCCTGACTTTC. Its protein is CASSQWEATGYSGANVLTF.

This clonotype was counted many times. The chain recombines TRBV15 with TRBJ1-5; TRBD1 is a possible D gene (5 bases). CDR1 and CDR2 (germline): LNHNV, YYDKDF (reference sequence). The CDR3 is 18 residues long. V was shortened by 0 bases and J by 2 bases, with 17 bases between the two germline ends. This CDR3 is CATSRDKAGPFGNQPQHF. The CDR3 nucleotides are TGTGCCACCAGCAGAGATAAGGCAGGGCCGTTCGGCAATCAGCCCCAGCATTTT.

In the case of this clonotype: A read error may be the cause here, since a much bigger clone is one base away. The chain links TRBV27 to TRBJ1-4; TRBD1 aligns across 8 bases. The CDR3 loop spans 15 amino acids. The germline V gene has CDR1 MNHEY and CDR2 SMNVEV (reference sequence). The CDR3 spells CASSPRTGISEKLSF. The CDR3 DNA follows: TGTGCCAGCAGTCCCCGGACAGGGATAAGCGAAAAACTGTCTTTT.

This clonotype has just a few counts. The chain couples TRBV20-1 to TRBJ2-2; D is unclear. The CDR3 is made up of 18 amino acids. Trimming pared 1 base from V and 5 bases from J, leaving 23 bases between. The germline gives CDR1 DFQATT, CDR2 SNEGSKA (reference sequence). The CDR3 DNA follows: TGCAGTGCTAGAGTGAGGATTAGGGCGGCCAAAATAACCGGGGAGCTGTTTTTT. Its protein is CSARVRIRAAKITGELFF.

This clonotype has only a few counts. The V gene is TRBV5-6, the J gene TRBJ2-2, with D tentatively TRBD2 (5 bases). This CDR3 comprises 15 residues. Trimming pared 1 base from V and 5 bases from J, leaving 12 bases between. From germline, CDR1 is SGHDT and CDR2 YYEEEE. In DNA, the CDR3 is TGTGCCAGCAGCTTGCCCCGCCCGGGGACCGGGGAGCTGTTTTTT. Its translation: CASSLPRPGTGELFF.

This clonotype has a count of ten or more. The chain couples TRBV12-3 or TRBV12-4 to TRBJ1-2, with D hard to call. CDR3 size: 13 residues. Trimming removed 2 bases from V and 8 bases from J, with 12 bases in between. In DNA, the CDR3 is TGTGCCAGCAGTTTACGGCAGGTTGGGGGCTACACCTTC. Translation gives CASSLRQVGGYTF.